Shown below are 16 T cell receptor beta chains from a single sample sequenced in a study of shared clonotypes between healthy human individuals. Clones were read by immunoSEQ multiplex PCR, and TCRdb kept only the in-frame ones, dropping some. The sample includes around 700,000 clones, around 73% of them seen just once. The sequenced sample consisted of memory CD4+ T cells sorted from blood. Subset defined: CD45RA-negative fraction. Source of these receptors: a woman in her 30s in good health.

The rearrangement joins TRBV9 to TRBJ2-7, with TRBD1 as a possible D gene (6 bases). Germline-derived CDR1 and CDR2 are SGDLS and YYNGEE. This CDR3 spans 13 amino acids. The V and J ends lost 3 bases and 7 bases respectively, with 14 bases between them. The CDR3 DNA is TGTGCCAGCAGCGCCAACAGGGTAGGGGAGCAGTACTTC. Translation: CASSANRVGEQYF.

CDR3 sequence reads: CAITGGNSYEQYF. CDR3 nucleotides: TGTGCCATCACGGGCGGAAATAGTTACGAGCAGTACTTC. V usage is TRBV10-3 and J usage is TRBJ2-7; no definite D call. Germline lookup yields CDR1 ENHRY and CDR2 SYGVKD. V lost 7 bases and J lost 4, with 14 bases in between. The CDR3 is made up of 13 amino acids.

Written as DNA, the CDR3 is TGTGCCAGCAGAGTTACGGACTACGAGCAGTACTTC. Translation: CASRVTDYEQYF. V gene TRBV6-5 combines with J gene TRBJ2-7; D is unresolved. Germline lookup yields CDR1 MNHEY and CDR2 SVGAGI. CDR3 length equals 12 residues. V was cut by 6 bases and J by 3 bases, with 9 bases left in between.

This clone appeared a few times. The chain is built from TRBV2 and TRBJ1-3; D gene ambiguous. The CDR3 runs 15 residues. The germline gives CDR1 SNHLY, CDR2 FYNNEI. V lost 5 bases and J 0 bases, leaving 11 bases between the germline ends. DNA of the CDR3: TGTGCCAGCAGTCCTACTGGAAACTCTGGAAACACCATATATTTT. It specifies CASSPTGNSGNTIYF.

This rearrangement joins TRBV10-2 to TRBJ1-1; D gene ambiguous. Germline V lookup: CDR1 WSHSY, CDR2 SAAADI. V lost 5 bases to trimming and J lost 0 bases, with 7 bases between them. The CDR3 has 13 residues. This chain's CDR3 is CASSIGVNTEAFF. The DNA for the CDR3 is TGCGCCAGCAGTATTGGGGTGAACACTGAAGCTTTCTTT.

This clone came up a few times. At the DNA level, this CDR3 is encoded by other sequences in the same sample as well. The CDR3, as DNA: TGCAGTGCCGACAGGGACACTGAAGCTTTCTTT. It yields the protein CSADRDTEAFF. The chain links TRBV20-1 to TRBJ1-1, with 7 bases that match TRBD1. CDR3 length: 11 residues. Germline V gene data show CDR1 as DFQATT and CDR2 as SNEGSKA (reference sequence). The ends lost 6 bases at V and 3 bases at J; junction bases unmatched: 1.

This rearrangement joins TRBV4-1 to TRBJ2-2; no clear D gene. V shed 1 base and J shed 6 bases, with 9 bases lying between them. The CDR3 contains 14 residues. CDR1 is MGHRA and CDR2 is YSYEKL in the germline V gene. The CDR3 DNA is TGCGCCAGCAGCCAAGTTGGACGGGCCGGGGAGCTGTTTTTT. Amino acid sequence: CASSQVGRAGELFF.

The genes are TRBV18 and TRBJ2-6; 9 nucleotides line up with TRBD1. The ends lost 3 bases at V and 2 bases at J; junction bases unmatched: 5. The germline gives CDR1 KGHSH, CDR2 LQKENI. The CDR3 runs to 17 residues. CDR3 sequence: CASSPQQGAAGANVLTF. For the CDR3, the DNA is TGTGCCAGCTCACCGCAACAGGGGGCGGCTGGGGCCAACGTCCTGACTTTC.

V usage is TRBV4-2 and J usage is TRBJ1-5; no definite D call. CDR1 and CDR2 from the germline V gene are LGHNA and YNFKEQ. V was cut by 0 bases and J by 1 base, with 7 bases left in between. The CDR3 is 15 amino acids. The DNA of the CDR3 is TGTGCCAGCAGCCAAGAGGACGGGAGCAATCAGCCCCAGCATTTT. Its protein is CASSQEDGSNQPQHF.

The V call is TRBV5-1, the J call TRBJ2-3; 10 positions match TRBD2. In germline, CDR1 is SGHRS, CDR2 YFSETQ. The CDR3 totals 16 residues. J lost 5 bases, V lost 3 bases, and 9 bases had no gene match. The CDR3 DNA reads as TGCGCCAGCAGCTCGTACGGACTAGCGGACGGAGATACGCAGTATTTT. It codes for CASSSYGLADGDTQYF.

The V call is TRBV28, the J call TRBJ2-7; D not certain. CDR1 MDHEN and CDR2 SYDVKM come from the germline V gene. The CDR3 loop spans 17 amino acids. Between the trimmed V and J ends, which lost 2 bases and 3 bases, there was a span of 20 bases. DNA of the CDR3: TGTGCCAGCAGTTTAGGAGTCGTGGCGGCCCCCCTCTACGAGCAGTACTTC. This gives the protein CASSLGVVAAPLYEQYF.

The chain carries TRBV2 and TRBJ2-2; D is ambiguous. This CDR3 comprises 15 residues. The V gene lost 3 bases and the J gene lost 4 bases, with 12 bases spanning the gap. The germline CDR1 and CDR2 sequences are SNHLY and FYNNEI. The CDR3 protein is CASSEVSRRTGELFF. The CDR3, as DNA: TGTGCCAGCAGTGAGGTCAGCCGACGCACCGGGGAGCTGTTTTTT.

This clone was counted ten times or more. This chain uses TRBV4-1 with TRBJ2-7, with 10 positions matching TRBD2. After removal of 0 bases from V and 8 bases from J, the junction contained 16 bases not matched to a gene. Germline V gives CDR1 MGHRA, CDR2 YSYEKL. The CDR3 consists of 18 residues. The CDR3 protein is CASSQDRVLAGAKTQQYF. In DNA form, the CDR3 reads TGCGCCAGCAGCCAAGATCGGGTTCTAGCGGGAGCGAAAACCCAGCAGTACTTC.

This chain connects TRBV7-9 to TRBJ2-3; no definite D call. The germline V and J ends were trimmed by 0 bases and 3 bases, with 7 bases remaining between them. CDR3 length equals 14 residues. Germline assignment: CDR1 SEHNR and CDR2 FQNEAQ (reference sequence). CDR3 in DNA: TGTGCCAGCAGCTTAGCGGGCGCGACAGATACGCAGTATTTT. This sequence encodes CASSLAGATDTQYF.

The chain carries TRBV6-5 and TRBJ2-7; 9 bases align to TRBD2. The CDR3 is 15 residues long. The germline gives CDR1 MNHEY, CDR2 SVGAGI. J lost 3 bases, V lost 6 bases, and 9 bases had no gene match. The chain's CDR3 is CASRGTGTSNYEQYF. In DNA form, the CDR3 reads TGTGCCAGCAGGGGCACCGGGACTAGCAACTACGAGCAGTACTTC.

The gene calls are TRBV28 and TRBJ1-1, with 8 nucleotides matching TRBD1. V lost 4 bases, J lost 4 bases, and 5 bases stayed unmatched. CDR1 and CDR2 from the germline V gene are MDHEN and SYDVKM. The CDR3 extends over 14 amino acids. In DNA form, the CDR3 reads TGTGCCAGCAGTTCGACAGGGGAAGTCACTGAAGCTTTCTTT. Translated, it gives CASSSTGEVTEAFF.